The next 23 T cell receptor beta chains were all read from a single sample in a study of pediatric ulcerative colitis. Libraries were prepared by immunoSEQ multiplex PCR; TCRdb keeps only in-frame clonotypes and omits some of them. The data hold roughly 49,000 clones, with 60% to 85% observed a single time. The rectum was sampled with one to two pinch biopsies at colonoscopy. Specimen: gut tissue. The receptors were sampled from a girl aged 10 to 17 with moderate ulcerative colitis.

This clone was seen only a few times. This chain uses TRBV27 with TRBJ1-5, with a weak D call TRBD1 (6 bases). The length of the CDR3 is 17 residues. Germline lookup yields CDR1 MNHEY and CDR2 SMNVEV (reference sequence). V lost 4 bases to trimming and J lost 2 bases, with 18 bases between them. The CDR3: CASSSFGGLAGNQPQHF. CDR3 DNA sequence: TGTGCCAGCAGTTCGTTCGGGGGGCTAGCGGGCAATCAGCCCCAGCATTTT.

The rearrangement links TRBV5-1 to TRBJ2-7; TRBD1 might be the D (6 bases). CDR3 size: 16 residues. Trimming took off 1 base at V and 3 bases at J, with 17 bases between the two ends. The germline V gene has CDR1 SGHRS and CDR2 YFSETQ. CDR3 amino acids: CASSLLGASLIYEQYF. The CDR3 DNA reads TGCGCCAGCAGCTTGTTGGGGGCGAGTTTGATCTACGAGCAGTACTTC.

This rearrangement joins TRBV19 to TRBJ2-1; 7 bases map to TRBD2. V was clipped by 3 bases and J by 3 bases; unmatched bases: 5. CDR1 and CDR2 from the germline V gene are LNHDA and SQIVND (reference sequence). The CDR3 covers 15 residues. The CDR3 DNA reads TGTGCCAGTAGTATTGGGAGGGGAGGCTACAATGAGCAGTTCTTC. It encodes CASSIGRGGYNEQFF.

This clone has just a few counts. The chain uses TRBV19 and TRBJ1-5; possibly TRBD1 for D (6 bases). Germline loops: CDR1 LNHDA, CDR2 SQIVND (reference sequence). CDR3 length equals 13 residues. The V and J ends lost 9 bases and 0 bases respectively, with 9 bases between them. The CDR3 sequence is CASGQNSNQPQHF. CDR3 bases: TGTGCCAGCGGACAGAATAGCAATCAGCCCCAGCATTTT. Filled out from reference TRBV19 and TRBJ1-5, the complete variable domain reads DGGITQSPKYLFRKEGQNVTLSCEQNLNHDAMYWYRQDPGQGLRLIYYSQIVNDFQKGDIAEGYSVSREKKESFPLTVTSAQKNPTAFYLCASGQNSNQPQHFGDGTRLSIL.

This chain connects TRBV15 to TRBJ1-2; D uncertain. The germline V gene has CDR1 LNHNV and CDR2 YYDKDF (reference sequence). Trimming took off 0 bases at V and 7 bases at J, with 9 bases between the two ends. This CDR3 contains 13 residues. This CDR3 is CATSRDRPGGYTF. The CDR3 DNA reads TGTGCCACCAGCAGAGATCGCCCGGGTGGCTACACCTTC.

The rearrangement links TRBV5-4 to TRBJ2-3; 7 bases line up with TRBD2. Germline V gene sequence: CDR1 SGHNT, CDR2 YYREEE (reference sequence). V dropped 4 bases and J dropped 6; count of bases not matched to a gene: 8. The length of the CDR3 is 14 residues. The CDR3 sequence is CASSVPGTTDTQYF. Written as DNA, the CDR3 is TGTGCCAGCAGCGTACCCGGGACTACGGATACGCAGTATTTT.

The chain links TRBV7-9 to TRBJ1-2; TRBD1 matches 10 bases. From germline, CDR1 is SEHNR and CDR2 FQNEAQ (reference sequence). V lost 5 bases, J lost 6 bases, and 15 bases stayed unmatched. The CDR3 contains 17 residues. The CDR3 is CASSHPTARDRGHGYTF. In DNA form, the CDR3 reads TGTGCCAGCAGCCATCCCACCGCTCGGGACAGGGGCCATGGCTACACCTTC. Complete variable domain (other parts from reference TRBV7-9 and TRBJ1-2): DTGVSQNPRHKITKRGQNVTFRCDPISEHNRLYWYRQTLGQGPEFLTYFQNEAQLEKSRLLSDRFSAERPKGSFSTLEIQRTEQGDSAMYLCASSHPTARDRGHGYTFGSGTRLTVV.

J is TRBJ1-6 and V is TRBV27; 7 nucleotides line up with TRBD1. The junction had 11 bases not matched to a gene; V was cut back by 5 bases and J by 10 bases. The CDR3 is made up of 15 amino acids. The germline gives CDR1 MNHEY, CDR2 SMNVEV (reference sequence). The CDR3 loop is CASSTRQGWHSPLHF. CDR3 coding DNA: TGTGCCAGCAGTACTCGACAGGGATGGCACTCACCCCTCCACTTT.

In this sample, this clone turned up a few times. The chain uses TRBV9 and TRBJ2-2; 8 bases are shared with TRBD1. J was trimmed by 1 base and V by 4 bases; bases with no gene match: 3. Germline V gene data show CDR1 as SGDLS and CDR2 as YYNGEE. The CDR3 is 15 amino acids. Here the CDR3 reads CASSPGTGNTGELFF. The DNA of the CDR3 is TGTGCCAGCAGCCCTGGGACAGGGAACACCGGGGAGCTGTTTTTT.

The chain links TRBV2 to TRBJ1-1; maybe TRBD1 (5 bases). With 7 bases removed from V and 1 base from J, the gap between germline ends came to 7 bases. Germline V gene sequence: CDR1 SNHLY, CDR2 FYNNEI. CDR3 length: 12 amino acids. CDR3 DNA: TGTGCCAGCACCAGGGAGAACACTGAAGCTTTCTTT. Translating gives CASTRENTEAFF.

This clone was picked up a small number of times. The chain carries TRBV10-2 and TRBJ1-5, with D maybe TRBD1 (6 bases). The CDR3 contains 16 residues. From germline, CDR1 is WSHSY and CDR2 SAAADI. Trimming removed 10 bases at V and 2 bases at J, with 21 bases between. CDR3 coding DNA: TGCGCCACCGCGGACAGTTACCGCGGGGGCAATCAGCCCCAGCATTTT. Its translation is CATADSYRGGNQPQHF.

V gene TRBV6-5 combines with J gene TRBJ2-7; the D gene is possibly TRBD1 (5 bases). This CDR3 is 14 amino acids long. Germline V gene sequence: CDR1 MNHEY, CDR2 SVGAGI. Trimming cost V 5 bases and J 2 bases, with 13 bases left between them. The CDR3 sequence is CASSPNRSPYEQYF. The CDR3 region has the DNA TGTGCCAGCAGTCCGAACAGGAGCCCCTACGAGCAGTACTTC.

V is TRBV5-1 and J is TRBJ1-1; D is uncertain. Germline CDR1 SGHRS, CDR2 YFSETQ. V was pared by 0 bases and J by 3 bases, with 6 bases between. The CDR3 loop spans 13 amino acids. The CDR3 reads CASSLESHTEAFF. The CDR3 region has the DNA TGCGCCAGCAGCTTGGAATCCCACACTGAAGCTTTCTTT.

The rearrangement joins TRBV7-8 to TRBJ1-2; TRBD1 matches 7 bases. V shed 0 bases and J 5 bases; nucleotides not matched to a gene: 0. Per the germline V gene, CDR1 is SGHVS and CDR2 is FQNEAQ. This CDR3 is built from 13 residues. The DNA for the CDR3 is TGTGCCAGCAGCTTAGCGGGACAGTATGGCTACACCTTC. Protein product: CASSLAGQYGYTF.

The chain has TRBV28 and TRBJ2-7; no reliable D call. CDR1 MDHEN and CDR2 SYDVKM come from the germline V gene. V lost 6 bases, J lost 6 bases, and 15 bases lay in between. This CDR3 is built from 13 residues. Here the CDR3 reads CASSPGGPREQYF. CDR3 sequence (DNA): TGTGCCAGCAGCCCCGGCGGTCCTCGCGAGCAGTACTTC.

The chain combines TRBV19 with TRBJ2-2; a possible D gene is TRBD1 (6 bases). CDR3 size: 13 residues. The germline CDR1 and CDR2 sequences are LNHDA and SQIVND (reference sequence). Trimming left V 7 bases short and J 5 bases short, with 11 bases between. The chain's CDR3 is CASTKGVTGELFF. The CDR3, as DNA: TGTGCCAGTACCAAGGGGGTAACCGGGGAGCTGTTTTTT.

The rearrangement uses TRBV27 and TRBJ2-3; TRBD2 might be the D (6 bases). V was clipped by 3 bases and J by 4 bases, with 8 bases between them. From germline, CDR1 is MNHEY and CDR2 SMNVEV (reference sequence). The CDR3 contains 13 residues. The CDR3: CASSFIAADTQYF. The CDR3, as DNA: TGTGCCAGCAGTTTTATAGCGGCAGATACGCAGTATTTT.

The V call is TRBV29-1, the J call TRBJ1-2; D remains unclear. The length of the CDR3 is 14 residues. The germline gives CDR1 SQVTM, CDR2 ANQGSEA. Trimming removed 3 bases from V and 0 bases from J, with 11 bases in between. The CDR3 spells CSVEDGRSNYGYTF. CDR3 sequence (DNA): TGCAGCGTTGAGGATGGGAGATCTAACTATGGCTACACCTTC.

This chain links TRBV27 with TRBJ2-7, with 13 bases identical to TRBD2. The CDR3 extends over 15 amino acids. The V gene's germline CDR1 is MNHEY and CDR2 SMNVEV (reference sequence). J was trimmed by 3 bases and V by 3 bases; bases with no gene match: 2. CDR3 DNA sequence: TGTGCCAGCAGTTTCGGACTAGCGGGAGACTACGAGCAGTACTTC. Residues: CASSFGLAGDYEQYF.

This clone appeared a few times. The chain uses TRBV4-3 and TRBJ1-1; 10 bases are a match to TRBD1. CDR1 and CDR2 from the germline V gene are LGHNA and YSLEER. This CDR3 comprises 15 residues. Trimming took 2 bases from V and 4 from J; bases not matched to a gene: 4. The DNA of the CDR3 is TGCGCCAGCAGCCAACCGGGACAGGGGATCACTGAAGCTTTCTTT. Translation gives CASSQPGQGITEAFF.

This clone showed up just once. The chain recombines TRBV5-6 with TRBJ1-1; 8 bases are shared with TRBD1. The germline V gene encodes CDR1 SGHDT and CDR2 YYEEEE. CDR3 length: 15 residues. Trimming took 3 bases from V and 5 from J; bases not matched to a gene: 9. CDR3 sequence reads: CASSSQRQGRTEAFF. CDR3 bases: TGTGCCAGCAGCTCGCAGAGACAGGGGAGGACTGAAGCTTTCTTT.

The rearrangement links TRBV5-6 to TRBJ2-1, with D hard to call. Trimming pared 0 bases from V and 9 bases from J, leaving 13 bases between. CDR1 SGHDT and CDR2 YYEEEE come from the germline V gene. The CDR3 loop spans 14 amino acids. The CDR3 protein is CASSLANMGTEQFF. The CDR3 region has the DNA TGTGCCAGCAGCTTGGCCAATATGGGCACTGAGCAGTTCTTC.

The CDR3 spells CASSLSASPSNYGYTF. The CDR3 bases are TGTGCCAGCAGTTTATCGGCCTCCCCATCTAACTATGGCTACACCTTC. The chain combines TRBV27 with TRBJ1-2; no definite D call. This CDR3 spans 16 amino acids. Germline-derived CDR1 and CDR2 are MNHEY and SMNVEV (reference sequence). V dropped 0 bases and J dropped 0 bases, with 11 bases sitting between them.